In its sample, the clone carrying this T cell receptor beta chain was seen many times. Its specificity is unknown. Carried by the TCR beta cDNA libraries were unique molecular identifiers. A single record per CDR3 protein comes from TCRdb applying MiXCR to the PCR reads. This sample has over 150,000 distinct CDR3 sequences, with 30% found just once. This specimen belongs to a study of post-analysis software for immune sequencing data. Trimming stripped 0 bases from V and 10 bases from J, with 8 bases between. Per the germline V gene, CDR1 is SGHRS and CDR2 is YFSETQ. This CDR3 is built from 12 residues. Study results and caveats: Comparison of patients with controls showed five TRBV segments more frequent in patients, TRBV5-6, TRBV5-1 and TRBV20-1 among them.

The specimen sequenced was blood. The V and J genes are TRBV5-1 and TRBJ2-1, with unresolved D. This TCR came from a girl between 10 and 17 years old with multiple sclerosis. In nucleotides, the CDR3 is TGCGCCAGCAGCTTGGCGTGGCAAGAGCAGTTCTTC. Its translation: CASSLAWQEQFF.